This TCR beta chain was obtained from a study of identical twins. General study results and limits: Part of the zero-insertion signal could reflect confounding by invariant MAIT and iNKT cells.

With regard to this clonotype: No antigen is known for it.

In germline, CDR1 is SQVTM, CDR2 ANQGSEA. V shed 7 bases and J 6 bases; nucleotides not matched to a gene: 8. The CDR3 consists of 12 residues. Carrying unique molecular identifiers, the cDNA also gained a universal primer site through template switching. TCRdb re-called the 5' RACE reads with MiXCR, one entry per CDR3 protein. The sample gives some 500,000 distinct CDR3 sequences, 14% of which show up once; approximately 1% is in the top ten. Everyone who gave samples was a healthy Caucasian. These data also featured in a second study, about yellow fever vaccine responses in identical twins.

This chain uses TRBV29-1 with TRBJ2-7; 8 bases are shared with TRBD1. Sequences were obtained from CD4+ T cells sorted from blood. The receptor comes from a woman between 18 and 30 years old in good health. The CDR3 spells CSASGGWGEQYF. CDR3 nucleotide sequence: TGCAGCGCCTCAGGGGGCTGGGGCGAGCAGTACTTC.